The rows below give T cell receptor beta chains drawn from one sample of a study of OX40 agonist ivuxolimab in advanced cancers. Libraries were prepared by immunoSEQ multiplex PCR; TCRdb keeps only in-frame clonotypes and omits some of them. The profile shows about 20,000 clones, 75% to 95% of them singletons. The starting material was CD4+ or CD8+ T cells sorted from blood, obtained in a trial of the OX40 agonist ivuxolimab. These receptor sequences come from an adult with an advanced solid tumor such as melanoma, head and neck, liver or kidney cancer. Both conserved end residues are part of each CDR3. The D gene is left open where the match is weak. Not all rows give a size; the values are once, few, many and, for expanded clones, a class.

>TRBD2|TRBV13|TRBJ2-2|NA
TGTGCCACCTCTACTAGCGGGGGTTTCACCGGGGAGCTGTTTTTT
CATSTSGGFTGELFF
>NA|TRBV6-1|TRBJ1-2|few
TGTGCCAGCAGTGAAACCGGGGGTGGCTATGGCTACACCTTC
CASSETGGGYGYTF
>TRBD2|TRBV30|TRBJ2-7|NA
TGTGCCTGGACCTGGGGGGGACTAGCGGGCTACGAGCAGTACTTC
CAWTWGGLAGYEQYF
>NA|TRBV6-5|TRBJ1-3|NA
TGTGCCAGCAGGGCCAGACAGCTCTCTGGAAACACCATATATTTT
CASRARQLSGNTIYF
>NA|TRBV21-1|TRBJ1-6|NA
TGTGCCAGCAGCCCTCCCTGCTCCTATAATTCACCCCTCCACTTT
CASSPPCSYNSPLHF
>NA|TRBV19|TRBJ1-5|NA
TGTGCCAGTAGTGCCGGCCAGTTTAGCAATCAGCCCCAGCATTTT
CASSAGQFSNQPQHF
>NA|TRBV10-1|TRBJ2-3|NA
TGCGCCAGCAGTGAGACGGCCGGGGATACGCAGTATTTT
CASSETAGDTQYF
>TRBD1|TRBV5-1|TRBJ1-2|NA
TGCGCCAGCAGCTTGGGACAGGGTCTGCCTGGCTACACCTTC
CASSLGQGLPGYTF
>TRBD1|TRBV4-1|TRBJ2-7|NA
TGCGCCAGCAGCCAAGTTGCAGGGGGCACGGGGGAGCAGTACTTC
CASSQVAGGTGEQYF
>NA|TRBV19|TRBJ2-1|NA
TGTGCCAGTAGTATAGCTGGGTACAGTGAGCAGTTCTTC
CASSIAGYSEQFF
>TRBD1|TRBV29-1|TRBJ2-3|once
TGCAGCGTTGAAGACGTTTTCCCGCCGACAGGGAGTACAGATACGCAGTATTTT
CSVEDVFPPTGSTDTQYF
>TRBD1|TRBV6-5|TRBJ1-1|NA
TGTGCCAGCAGTTACACAGGGACAGGGACTGAAGCTTTCTTT
CASSYTGTGTEAFF
>TRBD1|TRBV6-5|TRBJ1-5|NA
TGTGCCAGCAGTCAAGGGGGCGTGGGTCAGCCCCAGCATTTT
CASSQGGVGQPQHF
>NA|TRBV4-1|TRBJ2-7|once
TGCGCCAGCAGCCAAGATAGTCAGTCAGCCGGCGAGCAGTACTTC
CASSQDSQSAGEQYF
>TRBD1|TRBV18|TRBJ1-3|NA
TGTGCCAGCTCACCACCCAGGGGGCACGGAAACACCATATATTTT
CASSPPRGHGNTIYF
>NA|TRBV5-6|TRBJ1-5|NA
TGTGCCAGCAGCTTTTATCAGGGCAGTCAGCCCCAGCATTTT
CASSFYQGSQPQHF
>NA|TRBV7-9|TRBJ2-7|NA
TGTGCCAGCAGCTACGAGGGCTACGAGCAGTACTTC
CASSYEGYEQYF
>TRBD2|TRBV5-6|TRBJ2-5|NA
TGTGCCAGCAGCAGGGGACTAGCGGGGGGGATACAAGAGACCCAGTACTTC
CASSRGLAGGIQETQYF
>NA|TRBV4-1|TRBJ2-1|NA
TGCGCCAGCAGTAAGGGACTCTACGACAATGAGCAGTTCTTC
CASSKGLYDNEQFF
>NA|TRBV11-2|TRBJ2-7|NA
TGTGCCAGCAGCGAGTCCTACGAGCAGTACTTC
CASSESYEQYF
>NA|TRBV6-5|TRBJ1-6|few
TGTGCCAGCAGTTACTCGGACACGAAGAATTCACCCCTCCACTTT
CASSYSDTKNSPLHF
>TRBD2|TRBV18|TRBJ2-1|NA
TGTGCCAGCTCACCTCCGGGACTAGTGCTCAATGAGCAGTTCTTC
CASSPPGLVLNEQFF
>NA|TRBV6-1|TRBJ2-3|NA
TGTGCCAGCAGTGAGGGGTTACTAAGCACAGATACGCAGTATTTT
CASSEGLLSTDTQYF
>TRBD2|TRBV2|TRBJ2-1|NA
TGTGCCAGCAGGGCGACTAGCGGGGGGATAAATGAGCAGTTCTTC
CASRATSGGINEQFF
>TRBD1|TRBV2|TRBJ2-7|many
TGTGCCAGCAGCGAGGGACAGGGAATCTACGAGCAGTACTTC
CASSEGQGIYEQYF
>NA|TRBV5-4|TRBJ2-7|NA
TGTGCCAGCAGCTTGGTAGGTTCCGGATTCTACGAGCAGTACTTC
CASSLVGSGFYEQYF
>TRBD2|TRBV7-2|TRBJ2-1|NA
TGTGCCAGCAGCTCCGGACTAGTGTCCAATGAGCAGTTCTTC
CASSSGLVSNEQFF
>TRBD2|TRBV30|TRBJ2-3|once
TGTGCCTGGAGTGCCCCTGGACTAGCGGATAGCACAGATACGCAGTATTTT
CAWSAPGLADSTDTQYF
>NA|TRBV6-5|TRBJ2-1|once
TGTGCCAGCAGTTACGGTGGTAATGAGCAGTTCTTC
CASSYGGNEQFF
>NA|TRBV7-2|TRBJ2-5|NA
TGTGCCAGCAGCTTAGTAGGGGGGCAAGAGACCCAGTACTTC
CASSLVGGQETQYF
>NA|TRBV27|TRBJ2-3|once
TGTGCCAGCAGTCTAACCGGGACTCGCACAGATACGCAGTATTTT
CASSLTGTRTDTQYF
>TRBD2|TRBV9|TRBJ2-7|NA
TGTGCCAGCAGCGTAGCGGGAGGACTCAACTACGAGCAGTACTTC
CASSVAGGLNYEQYF
>TRBD1|TRBV10-1|TRBJ2-1|NA
TGCGCCAGCAGTGAGTCGGCAGGGGGCAATGAGCAGTTCTTC
CASSESAGGNEQFF
>NA|TRBV27|TRBJ2-7|few
TGTGCCAGCAGTTTCCACGAGCAGTACTTC
CASSFHEQYF
>NA|TRBV6-4|TRBJ2-1|medium-sized
TGTGCCAGCCCGGGCCGGAGCTCCTACAATGAGCAGTTCTTC
CASPGRSSYNEQFF
>NA|TRBV19|TRBJ2-7|once
TGTGCCAGTAGTATAAGGCCAGGGAACGAGCAGTACTTC
CASSIRPGNEQYF
>NA|TRBV7-9|TRBJ2-5|NA
TGTGCCAGCCAAAGGGATTGGGAGACCCAGTACTTC
CASQRDWETQYF
>TRBD1|TRBV11-2|TRBJ2-7|NA
TGTGCCAGCAGCTTAGGGGACAGGGGAGAGCAGTACTTC
CASSLGDRGEQYF
>TRBD1|TRBV6-5|TRBJ2-3|NA
TGTGCCAGCAGTTACCGCGGACAGGGCCTCACAGATACGCAGTATTTT
CASSYRGQGLTDTQYF
>NA|TRBV6-1|TRBJ2-7|NA
TGTGCCAGCAGTGAATTCGTGGGTACCTACGAGCAGTACTTC
CASSEFVGTYEQYF
>NA|TRBV7-9|TRBJ1-6|once
TGTGCCAGCAGCTTAGGTGGCAGGGGAGTTAATTCACCCCTCCACTTT
CASSLGGRGVNSPLHF
>NA|TRBV7-9|TRBJ2-7|NA
TGTGCCAGCAGTCAGGGTCAGGGCGAGCAGTACTTC
CASSQGQGEQYF
>NA|TRBV27|TRBJ2-1|NA
TGTGCCAGCAGTCCCCGTTACAGCATTGAGCAGTTCTTC
CASSPRYSIEQFF
>NA|TRBV2|TRBJ2-7|NA
TGTGCCAGCACCCAAGCGGATTCCTACGAGCAGTACTTC
CASTQADSYEQYF
>TRBD1|TRBV10-3|TRBJ2-5|NA
TGTGCCATGGGTGGGACAGGGAGAGAGACCCAGTACTTC
CAMGGTGRETQYF
>NA|TRBV11-3|TRBJ2-7|NA
TGTGCCAGCAGCTTAAAGCCCGGGGGATCGCGTGAGCAGTACTTC
CASSLKPGGSREQYF
>NA|TRBV19|TRBJ2-1|NA
TGTGCCAGTAGCTTCGACACCTACAATGAGCAGTTCTTC
CASSFDTYNEQFF
>NA|TRBV10-1|TRBJ2-3|once
TGCGCCAGCAGTGAGTCCGGGGGCCCGGCAGATACGCAGTATTTT
CASSESGGPADTQYF
>NA|TRBV11-2|TRBJ2-3|NA
TGTGCCAGCAGCTTAGTTGTTGCCCTAAGCACAGATACGCAGTATTTT
CASSLVVALSTDTQYF
>NA|TRBV30|TRBJ1-3|NA
TGTGCCTGGAGGACCGTAGGAAACACCATATATTTT
CAWRTVGNTIYF
>TRBD1|TRBV4-2|TRBJ1-6|NA
TGTGCCAGCAGCCAGAGCGGCTCGGGACAGGGGTCACCCCTCCACTTT
CASSQSGSGQGSPLHF
>TRBD2|TRBV7-6|TRBJ2-1|NA
TGTGCCAGCAGCTTAGAGACTAGCGGGGGGGCCAATGAGCAGTTCTTC
CASSLETSGGANEQFF
>NA|TRBV7-9|TRBJ1-6|once
TGTGCCAGCAGCCCGACCCCCTGGGTTGGGGGGGCGGATAATTCACCCCTCCACTTT
CASSPTPWVGGADNSPLHF
>NA|TRBV6-1|TRBJ2-7|NA
TGTGCCAGCAGTGAAGGATCTTTGGCGGTGTCCTACGAGCAGTACTTC
CASSEGSLAVSYEQYF